This T cell receptor (beta chain) was documented in a study of post-analysis software for immune sequencing data. Study observations and caveats: The study found significantly lower normalized Chao1 diversity in multiple sclerosis patients than in controls. Roughly five TRBV segments appeared more often in patients than in controls, and TRBV5-6, TRBV5-1 and TRBV20-1 were among these.

In its sample, this clonotype was seen many times. Its antigen is still unknown. TCR beta cDNA libraries had unique molecular identifiers. MiXCR, applied by TCRdb to the PCR reads, yields one record per CDR3 protein. The sample records hundreds of thousands of distinct CDR3 sequences, 39% being singletons. The CDR3 has 13 amino acids. Germline lookup yields CDR1 MNHEY and CDR2 SMNVEV (reference sequence). The ends were cut back, 8 bases at V and 5 bases at J, with 14 bases in the middle. The sequence was collected from a girl aged 2 to 9 with multiple sclerosis. The rearrangement joins TRBV27 to TRBJ2-3; D might be TRBD2 (6 bases). Input material: blood. As DNA, the CDR3 is TGTGCCAGCCAGACGGGAGCGGTAGATACGCAGTATTTT. Translating it yields CASQTGAVDTQYF.